The 29 T cell receptor beta chains presented below share a single source sample, sequenced in a study of neurological immune-mediated disorders. MiXCR was run by TCRdb on the 5' RACE reads, yielding one entry per CDR3 protein. The table shows nearly 45,000 distinct CDR3 sequences, with roughly 13% occurring only once. Sequencing was carried out using PBMCs. The receptors shown here come from a female donor in good health.

Worth noting for this clonotype: A junction end diverges from the germline sequence, so it may reflect a read error. This chain's CDR3 is CSASRGADTGEPFF. The DNA for the CDR3 is TGCAGTGCTAGCCGGGGCGCGGACACCGGGGAGCCGTTTTTT. The chain combines TRBV20-1 with TRBJ2-2; D possibly uses TRBD1 or TRBD2 (5 bases each). CDR1 and CDR2 from the germline V gene are DFQATT and SNEGSKA (reference sequence). This CDR3 spans 14 amino acids.

At least ten counts were recorded for this clonotype. The chain joins TRBV4-2 to TRBJ2-5; TRBD2 aligns across 10 bases. Unmatched junction bases numbered 8, after V lost 6 bases and J lost 1 base. Germline V gene sequence: CDR1 LGHNA, CDR2 YNFKEQ. CDR3 size: 16 residues. In DNA, the CDR3 is TGTGCCAGCAGTAAGGGCAGCGGGGGGGTCCAAGAGACCCAGTACTTC. This encodes CASSKGSGGVQETQYF.

This clonotype has ten or more counts. The chain uses TRBV5-1 and TRBJ1-1; 9 bases map to TRBD1. The CDR3 has 15 residues. V lost 5 bases and J lost 6; bases outside the gene matches: 11. The germline V gene encodes CDR1 SGHRS and CDR2 YFSETQ. CDR3 bases: TGCGCCAGCAGACCCCCGGGACAGGGTTCTTCTGAAGCTTTCTTT. Protein sequence: CASRPPGQGSSEAFF.

This clonotype was observed at least ten times. The chain combines TRBV4-2 with TRBJ2-2; the match to TRBD2 covers 12 bases. V shed 0 bases and J 4 bases; nucleotides not matched to a gene: 6. The CDR3 is 18 residues long. Per the germline V gene, CDR1 is LGHNA and CDR2 is YNFKEQ. CDR3 in amino acids: CASSQESSGRAGTGELFF. CDR3 nucleotides: TGTGCCAGCAGCCAAGAATCTAGCGGGAGGGCCGGCACCGGGGAGCTGTTTTTT.

In its sample, this clonotype was seen many times. The chain recombines TRBV20-1 with TRBJ1-5; D call uncertain. CDR1 and CDR2 (germline): DFQATT, SNEGSKA (reference sequence). The CDR3 contains 14 residues. The ends were cut back, 5 bases at V and 2 bases at J, with 13 bases in the middle. The CDR3 reads CSAPAGEGNQPQHF. For the CDR3, the DNA is TGCAGTGCTCCGGCGGGCGAAGGCAATCAGCCCCAGCATTTT.

On this clonotype itself: Given a much more abundant clone one base away, this may be a read error. This chain uses TRBV20-1 with TRBJ2-7, with 7 bases fitting TRBD1. Germline CDR1 DFQATT, CDR2 SNEGSKA (reference sequence). This CDR3 contains 17 residues. The CDR3 here is CSARVQGGFTWSYDQYF. The DNA for the CDR3 is TGCAGTGCTAGAGTCCAAGGGGGCTTTACCTGGTCCTACGATCAGTACTTC.

This clonotype was detected ten times or more. CDR3 coding DNA: TGTGCCAGCAGCGACCCCGGCTGGGTGAGAAACACCATATATTTT. It is translated as CASSDPGWVRNTIYF. The chain is built from TRBV3-1 and TRBJ1-3; D is ambiguous. V was cut by 5 bases and J by 5 bases, with 16 bases left in between. This CDR3 contains 15 residues. Germline-derived CDR1 and CDR2 are LGHDT and YNNKEL (reference sequence).

The sample holds many counts of this clonotype. The gene calls are TRBV5-1 and TRBJ2-6; D is undetermined. Trimming took 2 bases from V and 4 from J, leaving 7 bases between them. Germline V gene sequence: CDR1 SGHRS, CDR2 YFSETQ. The CDR3 loop spans 14 amino acids. In DNA form, the CDR3 reads TGCGCCAGCAGCTTCCGAGGAGGGGCCAACGTCCTGACTTTC. Protein product: CASSFRGGANVLTF.

The chain carries TRBV29-1 and TRBJ2-1; D is undetermined. CDR3 length: 11 amino acids. Trimming removed 4 bases from V and 2 bases from J, with 3 bases in between. CDR1 is SQVTM and CDR2 is ANQGSEA in the germline V gene. This CDR3 is CSVGAYNEQFF. For the CDR3, the DNA is TGCAGCGTTGGCGCCTACAATGAGCAGTTCTTC.

This clonotype was observed many times. The chain carries TRBV12-3 or TRBV12-4 and TRBJ2-5, with a weak D call TRBD1 (5 bases). Deletions cut 6 bases from V and 5 bases from J, with 13 bases between. The CDR3 has 13 residues. The CDR3 DNA reads as TGTGCCAGCAGCCCAACCAGGGCTGAGACCCAGTACTTC. Its protein product is CASSPTRAETQYF.

This clonotype was seen many times. The chain recombines TRBV20-1 with TRBJ2-3, with 13 bases that match TRBD2. J was trimmed by 4 bases and V by 6 bases; bases with no gene match: 4. The CDR3 sequence is 14 residues long. The germline CDR1 and CDR2 sequences are DFQATT and SNEGSKA (reference sequence). In DNA form, the CDR3 reads TGCAGTGCAACGGGACTAGCGGGATCAGATACGCAGTATTTT. It is translated as CSATGLAGSDTQYF.

This clonotype appeared a few times. The V and J genes are TRBV10-1 and TRBJ2-1; D possibly corresponds to TRBD1 (6 bases). V shed 2 bases and J shed 4 bases, with 12 bases lying between them. The length of the CDR3 is 15 residues. Looked up from germline, CDR1 is WNHNN and CDR2 is SYGVQD (reference sequence). The CDR3 bases are TGCGCCAGCAGTGAGACAGGGTTAGGGTACAATGAGCAGTTCTTC. Protein product: CASSETGLGYNEQFF.

This clonotype was observed many times. At one end the junction does not follow the germline gene, possibly because of a read error. This chain links TRBV5-1 with TRBJ1-1; D is ambiguous. The germline V gene has CDR1 SGHRS and CDR2 YFSETQ. The CDR3 is 13 residues long. CDR3 sequence reads: CASNLMGHTEAFF. In DNA, the CDR3 is TGCGCCAGCAACTTGATGGGTCACACTGAAGCTTTCTTT.

This clonotype was seen at least ten times. This sequence joins TRBV7-9 and TRBJ1-1; D ambiguous. There are 14 residues in the CDR3. With 3 bases removed from V and 7 bases from J, the gap between germline ends came to 15 bases. Per the germline V gene, CDR1 is SEHNR and CDR2 is FQNEAQ (reference sequence). The CDR3 DNA reads TGTGCCAGCAGCTTGATAGGGCGCGGGATTGAAGCTTTCTTT. The encoded protein is CASSLIGRGIEAFF.

This clonotype showed up many times. The chain links TRBV29-1 to TRBJ2-4; the D gene could be TRBD1 or TRBD2 (6 bases each). The germline V and J ends were trimmed by 4 bases and 5 bases, with 9 bases remaining between them. The CDR3 length is 12 residues. Germline V lookup: CDR1 SQVTM, CDR2 ANQGSEA. Here the CDR3 reads CSVGGTQNIQYF. DNA for the CDR3: TGCAGCGTTGGCGGGACACAAAACATTCAGTACTTC.

At least ten counts were recorded for this clonotype. The rearrangement uses TRBV28 and TRBJ2-1; TRBD1 matches 7 bases. The germline V gene encodes CDR1 MDHEN and CDR2 SYDVKM. CDR3 length equals 17 residues. J was trimmed by 6 bases and V by 5 bases; bases with no gene match: 16. The CDR3 region is CASSQPRQGRRSNEQFF. CDR3 coding DNA: TGTGCCAGCAGTCAACCCAGACAGGGCCGCCGATCCAATGAGCAGTTCTTC.

The sample holds many counts of this clonotype. The V gene is TRBV9, the J gene TRBJ1-1, with unresolved D. Trimming removed 0 bases at V and 2 bases at J, with 5 bases between. CDR1 is SGDLS, CDR2 YYNGEE, per germline. This CDR3 is built from 13 residues. The CDR3, as DNA: TGTGCCAGCAGCGTAGAGGGAAACACTGAAGCTTTCTTT. Translated, it gives CASSVEGNTEAFF.

This clonotype appeared many times. The V call is TRBV12-3 or TRBV12-4, the J call TRBJ1-1; D unresolved. V lost 3 bases and J 1 base, leaving 6 bases between the germline ends. The CDR3 is 13 residues long. The CDR3 here is CASSFAQNTEAFF. CDR3 nucleotides: TGTGCCAGCAGTTTTGCCCAGAACACTGAAGCTTTCTTT.

There are many counts of this clonotype. The rearrangement uses TRBV6-2 or TRBV6-3 and TRBJ2-5, with 11 positions matching TRBD2. Germline trimming cut 6 bases from V and 3 bases from J; bases unmatched to any gene: 9. Germline values: CDR1 MNHEY, CDR2 SVGEGT. The CDR3 covers 16 residues. The CDR3 DNA sequence: TGTGCCAGCAGCGGCCTAGCGGGAGGCCGTAAAGAGACCCAGTACTTC. Protein sequence: CASSGLAGGRKETQYF.

In this sample, this clonotype turned up many times. The V and J genes are TRBV3-1 and TRBJ2-1, with 10 bases lining up with TRBD1. The CDR3 has 15 residues. Germline CDR1 LGHDT, CDR2 YNNKEL (reference sequence). V shed 2 bases, J shed 5 bases, and the junction held 3 bases outside the gene matches. The CDR3 here is CASSQRQGANNEQFF. DNA of the CDR3: TGTGCCAGCAGCCAAAGACAGGGGGCAAACAATGAGCAGTTCTTC.

This clonotype occurred many times. The chain has TRBV5-1 and TRBJ1-2; tentatively, D is TRBD1 (5 bases). Trimming took 3 bases from V and 1 from J, leaving 16 bases between them. The germline gives CDR1 SGHRS, CDR2 YFSETQ. The CDR3 is 16 residues long. The chain's CDR3 is CASSWGGDSDNYGYTF. The CDR3 nucleotides are TGCGCCAGCAGCTGGGGAGGAGACAGCGATAACTATGGCTACACCTTC.

This clonotype was counted many times. This chain links TRBV6-6 with TRBJ2-6; TRBD1 agrees at 10 bases. Germline V CDR1 and CDR2: MNHNY, SVGAGI (reference sequence). CDR3 length equals 18 residues. The junction had 12 bases not matched to a gene; V was cut back by 8 bases and J by 2 bases. This chain's CDR3 is CASDRGRSGWAGANVLTF. The CDR3 DNA follows: TGTGCCAGCGACAGGGGGCGGTCTGGTTGGGCTGGGGCCAACGTCCTGACTTTC.

This clonotype appeared many times. This chain connects TRBV5-1 to TRBJ2-1; D is ambiguous. There are 15 residues in the CDR3. Germline CDR1 SGHRS, CDR2 YFSETQ. The V gene lost 0 bases and the J gene lost 1 base, with 8 bases spanning the gap. This chain's CDR3 is CASSLVGGSYNEQFF. The CDR3 DNA reads TGCGCCAGCAGCTTGGTGGGCGGATCCTACAATGAGCAGTTCTTC.

This clonotype was picked up many times. The chain uses TRBV11-3 and TRBJ1-3; a weak D match, TRBD1 (5 bases). CDR1 and CDR2 (germline): SGHNT, YENEEA. CDR3 size: 15 residues. V was shortened by 3 bases and J by 0 bases, with 9 bases between the two germline ends. The CDR3 sequence is CASSFSRGSGNTIYF. CDR3 DNA sequence: TGTGCCAGCAGCTTTTCTAGGGGCTCTGGAAACACCATATATTTT.

This clonotype has a count of ten or more. This chain joins TRBV3-1 and TRBJ2-5; D is ambiguous. There are 14 residues in the CDR3. Germline V CDR1 and CDR2: LGHDT, YNNKEL (reference sequence). Trimming took 4 bases from V and 2 from J, leaving 11 bases between them. In DNA, the CDR3 is TGTGCCAGCAGCCCATCTCAGGCTCAAGAGACCCAGTACTTC. This sequence encodes CASSPSQAQETQYF.

The J gene is TRBJ1-1, the V gene TRBV11-2; TRBD1 is a possible D gene (5 bases). With 7 bases removed from V and 9 bases from J, the gap between germline ends came to 15 bases. This CDR3 has 12 amino acids. The germline gives CDR1 SGHAT, CDR2 FQNNGV. DNA for the CDR3: TGTGCCAGCACCCATAACCGGGACCAAGCTTTCTTT. It specifies CASTHNRDQAFF.

This clonotype was seen many times. This rearrangement joins TRBV9 to TRBJ2-1; D is ambiguous. Trimming left V 3 bases short and J 5 bases short, with 18 bases between. The V gene's germline CDR1 is SGDLS and CDR2 YYNGEE. This CDR3 has 16 amino acids. CDR3 residues: CASSAAPHLPDNEQFF. The CDR3 DNA sequence: TGTGCCAGCAGCGCCGCCCCTCACTTACCCGACAATGAGCAGTTCTTC.

This clonotype appeared many times. CDR3 in amino acids: CASSPGQGKSTYEQYF. The CDR3 DNA reads TGTGCCAGCTCACCCGGACAGGGAAAATCGACCTACGAGCAGTACTTC. The chain has TRBV18 and TRBJ2-7, with TRBD1 matching 8 bases. This CDR3 comprises 16 residues. Germline V gene sequence: CDR1 KGHSH, CDR2 LQKENI. Trimming at V came to 3 bases and at J to 2 bases, leaving 9 bases not matched to a gene. Supplemented by reference TRBV18 and TRBJ2-7, the full variable domain reads NAGVMQNPRHLVRRRGQEARLRCSPMKGHSHVYWYRQLPEEGLKFMVYLQKENIIDESGMPKERFSAEFPKEGPSILRIQQVVRGDSAAYFCASSPGQGKSTYEQYFGPGTRLTVT.

This clonotype occurred many times. The chain has TRBV20-1 and TRBJ1-2; possibly TRBD1 for D (6 bases). The germline V gene has CDR1 DFQATT and CDR2 SNEGSKA (reference sequence). The length of the CDR3 is 14 residues. The ends were cut back, 3 bases at V and 8 bases at J, with 19 bases in the middle. The CDR3 protein is CSARATGAMAGYTF. The CDR3, as DNA: TGCAGTGCTAGGGCGACAGGCGCTATGGCGGGCTACACCTTC.